The 25 T cell receptor beta chains listed next were all sequenced from one sample in a study of T-cell reconstitution after alpha-beta-depleted transplantation in children. Preparing the TCRbeta library involved the use of unique molecular identifiers. One entry per CDR3 protein results from TCRdb running MiXCR on the PCR reads. The table records about 300,000 distinct CDR3 sequences, around 9.1% of them present only once. The sample here was PBMCs, taken before TCRalphabeta/CD19-depleted stem cell transplant. The receptors shown here come from a boy in the first two years of life with acute myeloid leukemia, due to receive a stem cell transplant.

This clonotype came up a few times. This chain's CDR3 is CASSLAGLRDYNEQFF. Here the CDR3 DNA reads TGTGCCAGCAGCTTAGCAGGACTACGGGACTACAATGAGCAGTTCTTC. This rearrangement joins TRBV7-2 to TRBJ2-1; tentatively, D is TRBD2 (6 bases). The V end was cut by 0 bases, the J end by 3 bases, with 12 bases between. Germline assignment: CDR1 SGHTA and CDR2 FQGNSA. The CDR3 runs to 16 residues.

This clonotype appeared many times. The V call is TRBV7-3, the J call TRBJ1-4, with a tentative D call TRBD1 (5 bases). CDR3 length: 14 amino acids. The germline CDR1 and CDR2 sequences are SGHTA and FQGTGA. V was pared by 1 base and J by 8 bases, with 11 bases between. The CDR3 DNA reads TGTGCCAGCAGCTTAATGCGCAGGGACGAAAAACTGTTTTTT. It specifies CASSLMRRDEKLFF.

This chain connects TRBV6-2 or TRBV6-3 to TRBJ2-3; D perhaps matches TRBD2 (6 bases). Trimming cost V 11 bases and J 5 bases, with 11 bases left between them. There are 11 residues in the CDR3. The germline V gene has CDR1 MNHEY and CDR2 SVGEGT. For the CDR3, the DNA is TGTGCCGGGGGGAGTGGAGATACGCAGTATTTT. It specifies CAGGSGDTQYF.

This clonotype occurred many times. The chain is built from TRBV20-1 and TRBJ2-3; 9 bases agree with TRBD1. The CDR3 has 16 amino acids. V lost 1 base and J lost 3; bases outside the gene matches: 8. CDR1 is DFQATT, CDR2 SNEGSKA, per germline (reference sequence). The CDR3, as DNA: TGCAGTGCTAGAGGCCAGGTGGGGACAGGGACAGATACGCAGTATTTT. Translated: CSARGQVGTGTDTQYF.

This clonotype was detected many times. The chain has TRBV7-9 and TRBJ1-1; possible D gene TRBD1, 6 bases. The CDR3 extends over 16 amino acids. Germline V gene data show CDR1 as SEHNR and CDR2 as FQNEAQ (reference sequence). Between the trimmed V and J ends, which lost 0 bases and 1 base, there was a span of 12 bases. CDR3 DNA sequence: TGTGCCAGCAGCTTAGCCCCAGGACAGTGGAACACTGAAGCTTTCTTT. It codes for CASSLAPGQWNTEAFF.

This clonotype was seen many times. The V and J genes are TRBV5-1 and TRBJ2-2; D call uncertain. V lost 0 bases and J 5 bases, leaving 14 bases between the germline ends. CDR3 length: 16 amino acids. Germline V gene sequence: CDR1 SGHRS, CDR2 YFSETQ. CDR3 protein: CASSLVYRPLTGELFF. The CDR3 bases are TGCGCCAGCAGCTTGGTCTATCGGCCTTTGACCGGGGAGCTGTTTTTT.

This clonotype was detected a few times. V gene TRBV11-2 combines with J gene TRBJ2-3; D not resolved. There are 14 residues in the CDR3. The V and J ends lost 2 bases and 4 bases respectively, with 10 bases between them. From germline, CDR1 is SGHAT and CDR2 FQNNGV. DNA for the CDR3: TGTGCCAGCAGCTTACCGGGTCGGTCAGATACGCAGTATTTT. It specifies CASSLPGRSDTQYF.

This clonotype has a single count. This clone may be a read error of a much larger clone one base away. V gene TRBV20-1 combines with J gene TRBJ1-1, with no clear D. V gave up 5 bases and J gave up 6 bases, with 16 bases separating them. The CDR3 loop spans 13 amino acids. CDR1 and CDR2 (germline): DFQATT, SNEGSKA (reference sequence). This CDR3 is CSAPDGRGSEAFF. DNA for the CDR3: TGCAGTGCTCCCGACGGCCGGGGATCTGAAGCTTTCTTT.

This clonotype has a count of ten or more. CDR3 region: CASSGQAQETQYF. Here the CDR3 DNA reads TGTGCCAGCAGTGGACAGGCCCAAGAGACCCAGTACTTC. This chain joins TRBV2 and TRBJ2-5; weak D call: TRBD1 (6 bases). This CDR3 contains 13 residues. Germline CDR1 reads SNHLY; CDR2 reads FYNNEI. With 4 bases removed from V and 1 base from J, the gap between germline ends came to 7 bases.

This sequence joins TRBV24-1 and TRBJ2-3; the match to TRBD2 covers 11 bases. The V and J ends lost 5 bases and 2 bases, in that order; junction bases with no gene match: 17. This CDR3 has 20 amino acids. Germline loops: CDR1 KGHDR, CDR2 SFDVKD. CDR3 bases: TGTGCCACCAGTGGGGGACTAGCGGTCCTTAGGGGGAGAGACACAGATACGCAGTATTTT. The encoded protein is CATSGGLAVLRGRDTDTQYF.

This clonotype was seen at least ten times. This chain uses TRBV18 with TRBJ2-1; tentative D call: TRBD2 (6 bases). This CDR3 spans 14 amino acids. Germline lookup yields CDR1 KGHSH and CDR2 LQKENI. V was trimmed by 2 bases and J by 5 bases, leaving 10 bases between them. The CDR3 nucleotides read TGTGCCAGCTCACCAACAACTAGCAACAATGAGCAGTTCTTC. Translated, it gives CASSPTTSNNEQFF. Complete variable domain (other parts from reference TRBV18 and TRBJ2-1): NAGVMQNPRHLVRRRGQEARLRCSPMKGHSHVYWYRQLPEEGLKFMVYLQKENIIDESGMPKERFSAEFPKEGPSILRIQQVVRGDSAAYFCASSPTTSNNEQFFGPGTRLTVL.

This clonotype was seen repeatedly, ten times or more. This chain connects TRBV5-1 to TRBJ2-7; D gene uncertain. The CDR3 is made up of 12 amino acids. V was trimmed by 4 bases and J by 2 bases, leaving 7 bases between them. Germline V gives CDR1 SGHRS, CDR2 YFSETQ. CDR3 residues: CASSKGTYEQYF. CDR3 coding DNA: TGCGCCAGCAGCAAAGGGACCTACGAGCAGTACTTC.

As DNA, the CDR3 is TGTGCCAGCAGTAAGACAGGGAAGAACACCGGGGAGCTGTTTTTT. Its translation is CASSKTGKNTGELFF. The rearrangement links TRBV2 to TRBJ2-2; 7 bases match TRBD1. Losses at the gene ends were 5 bases for V and 1 base for J; bases not matched to a gene: 4. Per the germline V gene, CDR1 is SNHLY and CDR2 is FYNNEI. The CDR3 runs 15 residues.

This clonotype was counted ten times or more. The J gene is TRBJ2-1, the V gene TRBV6-1; D not resolved. The V and J ends lost 6 bases and 3 bases respectively, with 12 bases between them. Germline V lookup: CDR1 MNHNS, CDR2 SASEGT. The CDR3 loop spans 14 amino acids. The CDR3 DNA is TGTGCCAGCAGGTTTATGCAGCACTACAATGAGCAGTTCTTC. This translates into CASRFMQHYNEQFF.

This clonotype occurred many times. The CDR3, as DNA: TGCGCCAGCAGCGTCCTAGCGGGGGGCCAAGAGACCCAGTACTTC. Protein sequence: CASSVLAGGQETQYF. The rearrangement links TRBV5-1 to TRBJ2-5; 11 bases align to TRBD2. The CDR3 runs to 15 residues. V lost 4 bases, J lost 1 base, and 3 bases stayed unmatched. Germline V gives CDR1 SGHRS, CDR2 YFSETQ.

At least ten counts were recorded for this clonotype. The chain joins TRBV27 to TRBJ1-2; D remains unclear. CDR3 length equals 16 residues. Trimming took off 5 bases at V and 3 bases at J, with 19 bases between the two ends. The germline CDR1 and CDR2 sequences are MNHEY and SMNVEV (reference sequence). The CDR3 DNA is TGTGCCAGCAGTCCCCTCTCGGGGTGGCATGACTATGGCTACACCTTC. This sequence encodes CASSPLSGWHDYGYTF.

This clonotype was counted only a few times. The chain joins TRBV6-1 to TRBJ2-4; TRBD1 agrees at 7 bases. Unmatched junction bases numbered 4, after V lost 6 bases and J lost 5 bases. CDR1 is MNHNS and CDR2 is SASEGT in the germline V gene. This CDR3 is built from 13 residues. CDR3 residues: CASRRQGQNIQYF. The CDR3, as DNA: TGTGCCAGCAGGAGACAGGGACAAAACATTCAGTACTTC.

This clonotype was seen only a few times. V and J are TRBV28 and TRBJ2-7, with TRBD1 identical over 10 bases. Trimming cost V 5 bases and J 0 bases; bases outside gene matches: 10. There are 17 residues in the CDR3. Germline-derived CDR1 and CDR2 are MDHEN and SYDVKM. The DNA of the CDR3 is TGTGCCAGCAGTCTGACAGGGGGCGGTTCAATCTCCTACGAGCAGTACTTC. Residues: CASSLTGGGSISYEQYF.

The chain employs TRBV6-2 or TRBV6-3 and TRBJ2-6; TRBD2 matches at 7 bases. V trimming: 11 bases; J trimming: 0 bases; junction bases outside the gene matches: 25. The CDR3 consists of 21 residues. Germline V gene sequence: CDR1 MNHEY, CDR2 SVGEGT. CDR3 protein: CAFSLPARTRGSDSGANVLTF. DNA of the CDR3: TGTGCCTTCAGCCTCCCCGCACGGACTAGGGGATCCGACTCTGGGGCCAACGTCCTGACTTTC.

This clonotype was counted many times. The rearrangement joins TRBV12-3 or TRBV12-4 to TRBJ2-7, with 7 bases identical to TRBD1. V trimming: 0 bases; J trimming: 4 bases; junction bases outside the gene matches: 3. The CDR3 contains 14 residues. CDR3: CASSLAHRGYEQYF. The DNA for the CDR3 is TGTGCCAGCAGTTTAGCGCACAGGGGTTACGAGCAGTACTTC.

The table lists this clonotype with many counts. This chain connects TRBV10-3 to TRBJ2-3; D gene uncertain. The CDR3 has 13 amino acids. The V end lost 8 bases, the J end lost 7 bases, and 16 bases lay between the germline ends. Looked up from germline, CDR1 is ENHRY and CDR2 is SYGVKD. The CDR3 is CAIGSVRRHTQYF. The CDR3 DNA is TGTGCCATCGGCTCCGTTCGGCGTCATACGCAGTATTTT.

This chain links TRBV13 with TRBJ2-7, with D possibly being TRBD2 (7 bases). The CDR3 runs 14 residues. Trimming took off 6 bases at V and 6 bases at J, with 18 bases between the two ends. CDR1 is PRHDT, CDR2 FYEKMQ, per germline (reference sequence). The CDR3, as DNA: TGTGCCAGCAGGTCGAGGGGGGGGGCGCGCGAGCAGTACTTC. Translation gives CASRSRGGAREQYF.

This clonotype came up many times. The chain is built from TRBV7-3 and TRBJ2-4; D is perhaps TRBD2 (5 bases). V lost 5 bases and J lost 6, with 11 bases in between. The CDR3 has 13 residues. CDR1 and CDR2 (germline): SGHTA, FQGTGA. The CDR3 region is CASSPGGSNIQYF. The CDR3 nucleotides are TGTGCCAGCAGCCCAGGCGGGTCAAACATTCAGTACTTC.

This clonotype has a count of ten or more. J is TRBJ2-1 and V is TRBV12-3 or TRBV12-4; tentatively, D is TRBD2 (5 bases). V was shortened by 3 bases and J by 13 bases, with 10 bases between the two germline ends. CDR3 length: 11 amino acids. The CDR3 region has the DNA TGTGCCAGCAGTTTCGGGGTCTACCAGTTCTTC. Protein: CASSFGVYQFF.

This clonotype was counted ten times or more. The chain carries TRBV7-2 and TRBJ1-1; maybe TRBD1 (5 bases). Germline V lookup: CDR1 SGHTA, CDR2 FQGNSA. CDR3 length: 15 amino acids. Trimming cost V 3 bases and J 1 base, with 12 bases left between them. CDR3 region: CASSFQGPKNTEAFF. The CDR3 DNA reads TGTGCCAGCAGCTTCCAGGGACCTAAGAACACTGAAGCTTTCTTT.